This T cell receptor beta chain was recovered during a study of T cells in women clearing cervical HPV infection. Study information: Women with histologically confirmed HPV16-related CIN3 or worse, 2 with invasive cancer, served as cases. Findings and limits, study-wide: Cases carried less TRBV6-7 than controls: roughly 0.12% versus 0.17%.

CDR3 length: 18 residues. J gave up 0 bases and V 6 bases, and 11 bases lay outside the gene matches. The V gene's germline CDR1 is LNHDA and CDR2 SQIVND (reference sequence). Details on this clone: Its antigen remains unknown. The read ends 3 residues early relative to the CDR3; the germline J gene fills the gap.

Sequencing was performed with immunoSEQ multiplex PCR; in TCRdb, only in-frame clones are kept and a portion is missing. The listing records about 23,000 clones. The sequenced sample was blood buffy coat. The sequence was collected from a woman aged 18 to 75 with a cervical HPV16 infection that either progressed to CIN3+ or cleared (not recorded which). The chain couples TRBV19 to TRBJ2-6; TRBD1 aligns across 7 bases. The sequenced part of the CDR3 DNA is TGTGCCAGTAGGCCCCGGGACAGCCTCACCTCTGGGGCCAACGTC. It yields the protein CASRPRDSLTSGANV. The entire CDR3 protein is CASRPRDSLTSGANVLTF.